Sequencing of this TCR beta chain was carried out in a study of T cells in Graves' hyperthyroidism and ophthalmopathy (dated 2019 in TCRdb). Notes on the research overall: Peripheral blood samples were taken at the time of initial diagnosis, prior to any treatment. After blood sampling, hyperthyroidism patients were treated with methimazole at a starting dose of 30 mg daily, and ophthalmopathy patients were treated with high-dose intravenous methylprednisolone. In several Graves' hyperthyroidism patients, the study also compared T-cell repertoires from thyroid tissue with T-cell repertoires from blood. An independent validation cohort of under 20 hyperthyroidism patients and about 16 patients who later progressed to ophthalmopathy tested prospective prediction of ophthalmopathy. TCR Vbeta CDR3 sequencing of approximately 140 peripheral blood samples (43 ophthalmopathy, 75 hyperthyroidism and around 17 progressor patients) is reported in the paper. For training and testing, the roughly 100 patients in the discovery cohort were randomly divided in a 7:3 ratio. A discovery cohort of about a hundred patients, about 44 with Graves' ophthalmopathy and 57 with stable Graves' hyperthyroidism, was used to find distinguishing TCR V-J signatures. Summary of the overall study and its limitations: No statistical method was used to set the sample size in advance, and investigators knew the group allocation. Most expanded thyroid clonotypes (frequency above 0.001) were also detected in blood, suggesting blood repertoires may reflect thyroid immune responses. In validation, progression to ophthalmopathy was predicted by the model with nearly 71% sensitivity and roughly 76% specificity, a median of roughly 6 months before onset. A model built on a 13 V-J signature distinguished ophthalmopathy from stable hyperthyroidism, reaching 87.88% sensitivity and 81.08% specificity in cross-validation and 80%/75% in testing.

Stable Graves' hyperthyroidism was defined as no progression to ophthalmopathy during 18 months of follow-up. Hyperthyroidism patients were aged 18 to 65 years and newly diagnosed, with disease duration of less than 2 months. Any patient with an uncontrolled infection, another autoimmune disease, pregnancy or lactation was excluded. Diagnoses were established on the basis of clinical symptoms, serum thyroxine and TRAb, thyroid ultrasound, and orbital computed tomography. Ficoll-Paque density gradient centrifugation was used to isolate PBMCs from approximately 10 ml of fresh peripheral blood. Total RNA was extracted using Trizol reagent, and RNA quality was assessed on an Agilent 2100 Bioanalyzer. The junction shows trimming of 5 bases on V and 4 bases on J, plus 20 bases between the germline ends. Based on the germline V gene, the CDR1 and CDR2 sequences are KGHSH and LQKENI. The CDR3 runs 17 residues from the cysteine to the phenylalanine. Only CDR3 DNA remains: 51 bases, in frame from the first base.

The TCR beta CDR3 regions were amplified from the RNA transcripts. The first round of RT-PCR for the TCR CDR3 was performed with the HTBI primer set and the Qiagen OneStep RT-PCR kit. A second multiplex PCR round built the libraries, followed by size selection and purification. Paired-end sequencing of the libraries was performed with 100 bp reads on an Illumina HiSeq2000. The published analysis was carried out like this. Raw data were processed with SOAPnuke, discarding reads with adapters, uncalled bases, mean Phred below 15, or no exact constant-primer or identifier match. High-quality paired reads were merged with COPE v1.2.5, and unique nucleotide sequences were defined as clonotypes. Clonotypes were aligned to IMGT TRBV, TRBD and TRBJ reference segments using MiTCR v1.1. Only V-J combinations with frequency above 0.0001, covering about 99% of repertoires, were analysed. The TCS score was defined as F50 (clonal expansion) divided by E x V (chaos), with BLOSUM62-based TCRdist calculated between CDR3 peptides within each V-J. Welch's t-statistics and random forest reduced approximately 520 V-J features to roughly 13, which were used in a naive Bayes classifier (R e1071). TCRdb reprocessed the public reads (quality trimming at Q25 with fastp, clone calling with MiXCR) and kept in-frame beta chains. For every CDR3 protein sequence, its rows merge into one entry that carries the most common genes and DNA. None of the V and J calls come from the authors' own analysis; TCRdb made them. Present in this sample are fewer than 200,000 distinct CDR3 sequences, 17% of which were seen just once. About 29% of the sample comes from the top ten.

As for this clonotype: What this receptor recognizes is not known. There are no base qualities to consult, and no much larger clone falls within one base.

The source material was blood. The chain employs TRBV18 and TRBJ2-2; there is no confident call for the D gene. This receptor was taken from a woman in her fifties or sixties with Graves' hyperthyroidism. The nucleotide sequence is given as TGTGCCAGCTCAGTCCTAGGCCGGATTTTATTCACCGGGGAGCTGTTTTTT. Protein translation: CASSVLGRILFTGELFF.